These 20 T cell receptor beta chains were sequenced from one sample in a study of T cell responses to AZD1222 COVID-19 vaccine. Profiled with immunoSEQ multiplex PCR; TCRdb holds only in-frame clones, not every one. The data show tens of thousands of clones, roughly 90% seen once. The sample was peripheral blood, taken on day 0 of AZD1222 vaccination. These TCRs come from an adult in good health.

This clone occurred once. The chain links TRBV27 to TRBJ2-7, with D perhaps matching TRBD1 or TRBD2 (6 bases each). Looked up from germline, CDR1 is MNHEY and CDR2 is SMNVEV (reference sequence). Between the trimmed V and J ends, which lost 4 bases and 0 bases, there was a span of 13 bases. The CDR3 length is 15 residues. The CDR3 reads CASSSLADSSYEQYF. The CDR3 region has the DNA TGTGCCAGCAGTTCCTTAGCGGACAGCTCCTACGAGCAGTACTTC.

The chain carries TRBV7-3 and TRBJ2-2; 8 bases map to TRBD2. Germline CDR1 reads SGHTA; CDR2 reads FQGTGA. With 1 base clipped from V and 6 bases from J, the junction kept 7 bases outside the gene matches. The CDR3 contains 16 residues. The DNA for the CDR3 is TGTGCCAGCAGCTTAAATAGCGGGAATGGGGCCGGGGAGCTGTTTTTT. Protein product: CASSLNSGNGAGELFF.

V is TRBV7-2 and J is TRBJ2-1; D unresolved. Trimming pared 3 bases from V and 1 base from J, leaving 19 bases between. The CDR3 is 18 residues long. Per germline, CDR1 SGHTA and CDR2 FQGNSA. In nucleotides, the CDR3 is TGTGCCAGCAGCTTGGTCGTTTTAGCTGGCGGTTCCTACAATGAGCAGTTCTTC. Translating it yields CASSLVVLAGGSYNEQFF.

The V gene is TRBV6-5, the J gene TRBJ2-1; D is undetermined. This CDR3 spans 13 amino acids. Per germline, CDR1 MNHEY and CDR2 SVGAGI. The V gene lost 3 bases and the J gene lost 4 bases, with 7 bases spanning the gap. The CDR3 sequence is CASSYSAYNEQFF. The CDR3 DNA is TGTGCCAGCAGTTATTCGGCTTACAATGAGCAGTTCTTC.

V and J are TRBV6-5 and TRBJ1-1; 8 nucleotides agree with TRBD1. The CDR3 sequence is 14 residues long. Germline V gene data show CDR1 as MNHEY and CDR2 as SVGAGI. Trimming cost V 6 bases and J 5 bases; bases outside gene matches: 8. CDR3 nucleotides: TGTGCCAGCAGGAAACAGGGGGTGGTAACTGAAGCTTTCTTT. This translates into CASRKQGVVTEAFF.

The CDR3 region is CASSSEGGQWGGYTF. The CDR3 DNA follows: TGTGCCAGCAGCTCCGAGGGGGGACAATGGGGCGGCTACACCTTC. The chain combines TRBV5-4 with TRBJ1-2, with a possible D match to TRBD1 (6 bases). Trimming stripped 3 bases from V and 8 bases from J, with 20 bases between. Germline V CDR1 and CDR2: SGHNT, YYREEE (reference sequence). The CDR3 loop spans 15 amino acids.

This clone appeared once. This chain uses TRBV5-6 with TRBJ2-7; D is possibly TRBD1 (6 bases). The CDR3 sequence is 15 residues long. V was trimmed by 4 bases and J by 4 bases, leaving 18 bases between them. From germline, CDR1 is SGHDT and CDR2 YYEEEE. The CDR3 protein is CASSPMSRGRYEQYF. The CDR3 DNA reads TGTGCCAGCAGCCCCATGAGCAGGGGCCGATACGAGCAGTACTTC.

The chain employs TRBV19 and TRBJ1-3; D is unresolved. This CDR3 contains 14 residues. Germline lookup yields CDR1 LNHDA and CDR2 SQIVND (reference sequence). Between the trimmed V and J ends, which lost 7 bases and 0 bases, there was a span of 10 bases. Here the CDR3 DNA reads TGTGCCAGTACCTACCGCTCCTCTGGAAACACCATATATTTT. It translates to CASTYRSSGNTIYF.

The chain couples TRBV28 to TRBJ1-5; 10 bases are a match to TRBD1. CDR3 length: 15 residues. With V trimmed by 8 bases and J by 7 bases, 11 bases remained unmatched. Germline V lookup: CDR1 MDHEN, CDR2 SYDVKM. This CDR3 is CASGNSGQGWQPQHF. The CDR3 nucleotides are TGTGCCAGCGGTAATTCGGGACAGGGGTGGCAGCCCCAGCATTTT. Supplemented by reference TRBV28 and TRBJ1-5, the full variable domain reads DVKVTQSSRYLVKRTGEKVFLECVQDMDHENMFWYRQDPGLGLRLIYFSYDVKMKEKGDIPEGYSVSREKKERFSLILESASTNQTSMYLCASGNSGQGWQPQHFGDGTRLSIL.

The chain links TRBV11-3 to TRBJ1-3; D gene ambiguous. Trimming removed 4 bases at V and 3 bases at J, with 4 bases between. The CDR3 contains 12 residues. Germline lookup yields CDR1 SGHNT and CDR2 YENEEA. The CDR3 DNA reads TGTGCCAGCAGCTGGGATGGAAACACCATATATTTT. Protein product: CASSWDGNTIYF. The full variable domain, in which reference TRBV11-3 and TRBJ1-3 provide the parts outside the CDR3, is EAGVVQSPRYKIIEKKQPVAFWCNPISGHNTLYWYLQNLGQGPELLIRYENEEAVDDSQLPKDRFSAERLKGVDSTLKIQPAELGDSAVYLCASSWDGNTIYFGEGSWLTVV.

V is TRBV5-6 and J is TRBJ1-5, with a tentative D call TRBD1 (6 bases). There are 15 residues in the CDR3. Germline CDR1 is SGHDT and CDR2 is YYEEEE. The germline V and J ends were trimmed by 4 bases and 0 bases, with 11 bases remaining between them. CDR3 sequence: CASSTGTLSNQPQHF. In nucleotides, the CDR3 is TGTGCCAGCAGCACAGGGACCCTTAGCAATCAGCCCCAGCATTTT.

The rearrangement uses TRBV4-3 and TRBJ2-7; 8 nucleotides line up with TRBD1. Trimming removed 4 bases from V and 4 bases from J; junction bases left unmatched: 6. The CDR3 totals 14 residues. Germline assignment: CDR1 LGHNA and CDR2 YSLEER. The CDR3 DNA sequence: TGCGCCAGCAGCCTTGGACAGGGTCGGTACGAGCAGTACTTC. Protein: CASSLGQGRYEQYF.

This clone was recorded only once. The genes are TRBV19 and TRBJ1-1, with unresolved D. V was clipped by 3 bases and J by 0 bases, with 5 bases between them. The length of the CDR3 is 13 residues. CDR1 is LNHDA and CDR2 is SQIVND in the germline V gene (reference sequence). The DNA of the CDR3 is TGTGCCAGTAGTATGAGAATGAACACTGAAGCTTTCTTT. Translation gives CASSMRMNTEAFF.

The V gene is TRBV12-2, the J gene TRBJ2-3; TRBD2 was called by the table and not checked on the DNA. TRBV12-2 counts as a pseudogene. The CDR3 totals 19 residues. The CDR3 DNA reads TGTGCAAGTCGCTTAGATCCGGGAGCAGGGTCCTCTAGCACAGATACGCAGTATTTT. Translating gives CASRLDPGAGSSSTDTQYF.

This chain links TRBV6-2 or TRBV6-3 with TRBJ2-7, with D possibly matching TRBD2 (6 bases). Germline values: CDR1 MNHEY, CDR2 SVGEGT. V was pared by 5 bases and J by 2 bases, with 19 bases between. CDR3 length: 16 amino acids. The CDR3 loop reads CASSTGVSTGAYEQYF. In nucleotides, the CDR3 is TGTGCCAGCAGTACGGGAGTTTCGACGGGAGCCTACGAGCAGTACTTC.

The chain has TRBV7-2 and TRBJ1-2; perhaps TRBD1 as D (6 bases). Per germline, CDR1 SGHTA and CDR2 FQGNSA. The CDR3 contains 15 residues. Trimming took off 5 bases at V and 4 bases at J, with 17 bases between the two ends. The DNA of the CDR3 is TGTGCCAGCAGCCTTGGACAGACTCTTAGCTATGGCTACACCTTC. Protein sequence: CASSLGQTLSYGYTF.

By share, this clone counts as medium-sized. J is TRBJ2-7 and V is TRBV27; D gene uncertain. V was pared by 3 bases and J by 4 bases, with 10 bases between. The CDR3 length is 13 residues. Germline CDR1 reads MNHEY; CDR2 reads SMNVEV (reference sequence). This chain's CDR3 is CASSLSEEYEQYF. CDR3 coding DNA: TGTGCCAGCAGTTTGAGTGAGGAATACGAGCAGTACTTC.

This chain joins TRBV9 and TRBJ2-1; 9 bases agree with TRBD2. This CDR3 has 16 amino acids. Per germline, CDR1 SGDLS and CDR2 YYNGEE. The junction had 5 bases not matched to a gene; V was cut back by 4 bases and J by 0 bases. This CDR3 is CASSNVAGASYNEQFF. The CDR3 DNA sequence: TGTGCCAGCAGCAATGTAGCGGGAGCCTCCTACAATGAGCAGTTCTTC.

The chain has TRBV5-4 and TRBJ1-2; D is unclear. Trimming took 3 bases from V and 6 from J, leaving 15 bases between them. Germline CDR1 is SGHNT and CDR2 is YYREEE (reference sequence). The CDR3 spans 14 residues. CDR3 protein: CASSSRTIGDGYTF. CDR3 nucleotides: TGTGCCAGCAGCTCCCGAACTATTGGGGATGGCTACACCTTC.

This clone was detected only once. This chain joins TRBV11-3 and TRBJ2-7; D not resolved. Germline CDR1 and CDR2: SGHNT and YENEEA. The V gene lost 0 bases and the J gene lost 3 bases, with 9 bases spanning the gap. The CDR3 sequence is 14 residues long. CDR3 DNA: TGTGCCAGCAGCTTAGACGGGTCTCTCTACGAGCAGTACTTC. It specifies CASSLDGSLYEQYF.